These T cell receptor beta chains were read from a single sample in a study of blood T cell repertoires in COVID-19. The protocol was immunoSEQ multiplex PCR, while the TCRdb copy is restricted to in-frame clones and leaves out a portion. The table has about 130,000 clones, more than 75% seen once. Material: peripheral blood. These receptors all stem from a woman in her 70s with COVID-19, enrolled during active disease. The CDR3 runs from the conserved cysteine through the conserved F or W.

TRBV12-3/TRBV12-4,TRBJ1-2,CASSFEGGGYTF
TRBV7-9,TRBJ2-7,CASSSRSYEQYF
TRBV5-1,TRBJ2-7,CASSLVPTSGGYEQYF
TRBV4-2,TRBJ2-1,CASSQHVLTAGEYNEQFF
TRBV2,TRBJ2-5,CASNRGTYQETQYF
TRBV5-1,TRBJ1-2,CASSLGGQGPGYTF
TRBV10-1,TRBJ2-1,CASSEGGGNEQFF
TRBV4-3,TRBJ1-2,CASSQGEAVYGYTF
TRBV2,TRBJ2-2,CASSLDRVNTGELFF
TRBV28,TRBJ1-1,CASSLGQGVTEAFF
TRBV5-1,TRBJ2-5,CASSRTRGLAGGRYQETQYF
TRBV19,TRBJ1-6,CAIGQGAPSSPLHF
TRBV6-5,TRBJ1-2,CASRPGLSGGYGYTF
TRBV12-3/TRBV12-4,TRBJ1-2,CASSPTYRDSYTF
TRBV9,TRBJ1-1,CASSVVPDMNTEAFF
TRBV24-1,TRBJ2-6,CATQGRDRGSGANVLTF
TRBV5-1,TRBJ1-2,CASSLEPGQGARNTF
TRBV20-1,TRBJ1-1,CSASPGQGVYTEAFF
TRBV23-1,TRBJ1-3,CASSQLRGARSAGSGSTIYF
TRBV7-9,TRBJ2-6,CASSLTGAGANVLTF
TRBV7-2,TRBJ2-7,CASSLGYGGEQYF
TRBV25-1,TRBJ1-2,CASSEYKGAGYGYTF
TRBV2,TRBJ1-4,CASSIQGGGGKLFF
TRBV5-1,TRBJ1-1,CASSSPTMNTEAFF
TRBV29-1,TRBJ1-2,CSVSDRPFGYGYTF
TRBV5-8,TRBJ1-2,CASSLVKRHNGYTF
TRBV2,TRBJ2-4,CASSEEGRGLKNIQYF
TRBV4-3,TRBJ1-2,CASSQDKARTVNGYTF
TRBV9,TRBJ2-5,CASSVRAGGKETQYF
TRBV5-6,TRBJ2-7,CASSVGQVPYGQYF